This passage covers 16 T cell receptor beta chains from one sample sequenced in a study of shared clonotypes between healthy human individuals. In the naive CD8 group, cells lacked CD45RO and were positively selected for CCR7, so terminally differentiated effector memory CD45RA+ cells were left out. Assay: immunoSEQ multiplex PCR; the TCRdb copy retains only in-frame clones and omits some. The sample shows 550,000 to 750,000 clones, around 95% of them seen only once. The sample was naive CD8+ T cells sorted from blood. The source of these receptors is a woman in her 30s in good health.

The chain carries TRBV14 and TRBJ2-1; unclear D gene. Germline V lookup: CDR1 SGHDN, CDR2 FVKESK. The length of the CDR3 is 15 residues. The germline V and J ends were trimmed by 0 bases and 4 bases, with 10 bases remaining between them. In DNA form, the CDR3 reads TGTGCCAGCAGCCAAGATCCAGGTTCTTACAATGAGCAGTTCTTC. This gives the protein CASSQDPGSYNEQFF.

The chain has TRBV7-9 and TRBJ2-7; D ambiguous. This CDR3 is built from 14 residues. CDR1 is SEHNR and CDR2 is FQNEAQ in the germline V gene (reference sequence). V shed 3 bases and J shed 6 bases, with 15 bases lying between them. The CDR3 spells CASSFPGTPGEQYF. CDR3 nucleotides: TGTGCCAGCAGCTTCCCGGGTACCCCTGGCGAGCAGTACTTC.

The chain uses TRBV6-6 and TRBJ2-5; D possibly matches TRBD1 or TRBD2 (5 bases each). The end of the DNA is better explained by TRBJ2-7, so the J call may be wrong. The V gene's germline CDR1 is MNHNY and CDR2 SVGAGI (reference sequence). The length of the CDR3 is 14 residues. The CDR3, as DNA: TGTGCCAGCAGTTACGAGGGGAACTCCTACGAGCAGTACTTC. Its translation: CASSYEGNSYEQYF.

The chain couples TRBV5-6 to TRBJ1-1; a possible D gene is TRBD1 (5 bases). CDR3 length: 12 residues. The germline V and J ends were trimmed by 3 bases and 7 bases, with 10 bases remaining between them. Germline V gene lookup returns CDR1 SGHDT and CDR2 YYEEEE. For the CDR3, the DNA is TGTGCCAGCAGCTACCAGGGCCTTGAAGCTTTCTTT. Protein: CASSYQGLEAFF.

This chain connects TRBV5-5 to TRBJ2-7; D gene unclear. Germline-derived CDR1 and CDR2 are SGHKS and YYEKEE (reference sequence). The length of the CDR3 is 13 residues. The germline V and J ends were trimmed by 4 bases and 3 bases, with 11 bases remaining between them. In DNA form, the CDR3 reads TGTGCCAGCAGCCCAAGAGAAATCTACGAGCAGTACTTC. It translates to CASSPREIYEQYF.

The chain recombines TRBV2 with TRBJ2-3, with D possibly TRBD2 on 6 matching bases. Germline CDR1 is SNHLY and CDR2 is FYNNEI. The CDR3 loop spans 18 amino acids. V was shortened by 2 bases and J by 6 bases, with 24 bases between the two germline ends. The CDR3: CASSEYPSGLPSVDTQYF. The CDR3 coding sequence is TGTGCCAGCAGTGAATACCCCTCGGGACTTCCTAGTGTGGATACGCAGTATTTT.

This clone was detected only once. The chain uses TRBV28 and TRBJ1-1, with D tentatively TRBD1 (5 bases). This CDR3 has 16 amino acids. Germline CDR1 MDHEN, CDR2 SYDVKM. V dropped 1 base and J dropped 4 bases, with 16 bases sitting between them. CDR3 bases: TGTGCCAGCAGTTTATTCGCCGGGGGGAGAGTCACTGAAGCTTTCTTT. It encodes CASSLFAGGRVTEAFF.

The chain uses TRBV2 and TRBJ2-1; D is possibly TRBD2 (5 bases). The V end was cut by 5 bases, the J end by 9 bases, with 11 bases between. Germline V gene lookup returns CDR1 SNHLY and CDR2 FYNNEI. There are 12 residues in the CDR3. The CDR3 sequence is CASSWERSEQFF. Here the CDR3 DNA reads TGTGCCAGCAGTTGGGAGCGAAGTGAGCAGTTCTTC.

The chain couples TRBV5-1 to TRBJ1-1; TRBD1 is a possible D gene (6 bases). Germline CDR1 is SGHRS and CDR2 is YFSETQ. The CDR3 has 11 residues. V was pared by 5 bases and J by 6 bases, with 8 bases between. DNA for the CDR3: TGCGCCAGCAGGGGGGCGTCTGAAGCTTTCTTT. This gives the protein CASRGASEAFF.

The chain carries TRBV4-1 and TRBJ1-1; D perhaps matches TRBD1 (5 bases). Trimming took off 4 bases at V and 1 base at J, with 16 bases between the two ends. Germline V CDR1 and CDR2: MGHRA, YSYEKL. The CDR3 loop spans 16 amino acids. Here the CDR3 DNA reads TGCGCCAGCAGCCTTGCAGGGCGTATGGGGAACACTGAAGCTTTCTTT. Amino acids: CASSLAGRMGNTEAFF.

The rearrangement joins TRBV18 to TRBJ1-1; 7 bases map to TRBD1. This CDR3 is built from 15 residues. CDR1 is KGHSH and CDR2 is LQKENI in the germline V gene. J was trimmed by 6 bases and V by 0 bases; bases with no gene match: 7. DNA of the CDR3: TGTGCCAGCTCACCACCGGGCCAGGGGGAAGCTGAAGCTTTCTTT. As protein: CASSPPGQGEAEAFF.

V is TRBV4-1 and J is TRBJ1-1; no definite D call. Trimming removed 3 bases at V and 3 bases at J, with 14 bases between. The CDR3 has 15 residues. Germline CDR1 reads MGHRA; CDR2 reads YSYEKL. The CDR3 region is CASSQGRDRHTEAFF. For the CDR3, the DNA is TGCGCCAGCAGCCAGGGAAGAGATAGACACACTGAAGCTTTCTTT.

The chain combines TRBV10-3 with TRBJ1-1; weak D call: TRBD1 (5 bases). V gave up 7 bases and J gave up 0 bases, with 12 bases separating them. The CDR3 runs to 14 residues. Germline lookup yields CDR1 ENHRY and CDR2 SYGVKD. The DNA of the CDR3 is TGTGCCATCAACCGACAGCCCATGAACACTGAAGCTTTCTTT. Translation gives CAINRQPMNTEAFF.

The gene calls are TRBV7-6 and TRBJ2-5, with D tentatively TRBD2 (7 bases). V lost 4 bases and J 4 bases, leaving 10 bases between the germline ends. The CDR3 is 13 residues long. CDR1 SGHVS and CDR2 FNYEAQ come from the germline V gene. The CDR3 protein is CASSWGGPETQYF. The DNA for the CDR3 is TGTGCCAGCAGCTGGGGGGGCCCAGAGACCCAGTACTTC. Together with reference TRBV7-6 and TRBJ2-5, the CDR3 gives the full variable domain: GAGVSQSPRYKVTKRGQDVALRCDPISGHVSLYWYRQALGQGPEFLTYFNYEAQQDKSGLPNDRFSAERPEGSISTLTIQRTEQRDSAMYRCASSWGGPETQYFGPGTRLLVL.

The chain recombines TRBV28 with TRBJ1-1; D is ambiguous. Germline-derived CDR1 and CDR2 are MDHEN and SYDVKM. Trimming left V 1 base short and J 8 bases short, with 11 bases between. The CDR3 covers 13 residues. The CDR3 sequence: CASSLFVAGEAFF. As DNA, the CDR3 is TGTGCCAGCAGTTTATTTGTAGCGGGGGAAGCTTTCTTT.

The V call is TRBV29-1, the J call TRBJ2-1, with TRBD1 matching 10 bases. Germline lookup yields CDR1 SQVTM and CDR2 ANQGSEA. V lost 1 base and J lost 7; bases outside the gene matches: 1. The CDR3 loop spans 13 amino acids. CDR3 sequence: CSVEGTGGNEQFF. The DNA for the CDR3 is TGCAGCGTTGAAGGGACAGGGGGAAATGAGCAGTTCTTC.